Shown below are 22 T cell receptor beta chains from a single sample sequenced in a study of OX40 agonist ivuxolimab in advanced cancers. Some clones are missing from TCRdb's copy, which holds only in-frame ones; the method was immunoSEQ multiplex PCR. The repertoire consists of about 53,000 clones, with roughly 83% occurring once and the leading ten covering 4.6%. This sample comprised CD4+ or CD8+ T cells sorted from blood, obtained in a trial of the OX40 agonist ivuxolimab. Every receptor here comes from an adult with an advanced solid tumor such as melanoma, head and neck, liver or kidney cancer.

This chain links TRBV7-9 with TRBJ2-7; 10 bases map to TRBD1. Germline V gene sequence: CDR1 SEHNR, CDR2 FQNEAQ (reference sequence). J was trimmed by 7 bases and V by 5 bases; bases with no gene match: 11. The CDR3 covers 15 residues. CDR3 amino acids: CASSDTGTGVEEQYF. The CDR3 nucleotides read TGTGCCAGCAGCGACACCGGGACAGGGGTGGAGGAGCAGTACTTC.

The chain joins TRBV10-1 to TRBJ1-1; TRBD1 might be the D (6 bases). The germline V and J ends were trimmed by 2 bases and 2 bases, with 12 bases remaining between them. Germline V gene data show CDR1 as WNHNN and CDR2 as SYGVQD (reference sequence). This CDR3 is 15 amino acids long. CDR3 protein: CASSEHPRGNTEAFF. The DNA of the CDR3 is TGCGCCAGCAGTGAGCATCCCAGGGGCAACACTGAAGCTTTCTTT.

This clone was counted between two and nine times. The chain couples TRBV27 to TRBJ1-5; perhaps TRBD1 as D (6 bases). Trimming removed 3 bases from V and 3 bases from J, with 12 bases in between. This CDR3 is built from 15 residues. CDR1 is MNHEY, CDR2 SMNVEV, per germline (reference sequence). The CDR3 reads CASSLSQGPNQPQHF. The CDR3 bases are TGTGCCAGCAGTTTGTCACAGGGACCCAATCAGCCCCAGCATTTT.

The count of this clone is one. The chain uses TRBV5-4 and TRBJ2-7; D is possibly TRBD2 (6 bases). CDR1 and CDR2 (germline): SGHNT, YYREEE (reference sequence). The CDR3 runs 18 residues. The germline V and J ends were trimmed by 4 bases and 0 bases, with 23 bases remaining between them. This CDR3 reads CASSHNGGAGTRSYEQYF. The CDR3 DNA reads as TGTGCCAGCAGCCACAATGGAGGAGCCGGGACTCGCTCCTACGAGCAGTACTTC.

The genes are TRBV11-3 and TRBJ2-1, with 7 bases that match TRBD2. Germline V gives CDR1 SGHNT, CDR2 YENEEA. The CDR3 spans 14 residues. Trimming took 5 bases from V and 8 from J; bases not matched to a gene: 9. The CDR3 DNA reads TGTGCCAGCAGCCCGAGGACTAGGGTCCATGAGCAGTTCTTC. Translating it yields CASSPRTRVHEQFF.

This clone was found once. The chain uses TRBV12-5 and TRBJ2-1; TRBD2 is a possible D gene (6 bases). This CDR3 is 15 amino acids long. From germline, CDR1 is LGHNT and CDR2 FRNRAP. Trimming removed 6 bases from V and 1 base from J, with 13 bases in between. In nucleotides, the CDR3 is TGTGCTAGTGGCCCAGGAGGGAGTTCCTACAATGAGCAGTTCTTC. This translates into CASGPGGSSYNEQFF.

The V call is TRBV28, the J call TRBJ2-1, with D tentatively TRBD1 (5 bases). V lost 8 bases and J 15 bases, leaving 20 bases between the germline ends. Looked up from germline, CDR1 is MDHEN and CDR2 is SYDVKM. This CDR3 is 12 amino acids long. The CDR3 loop is CASGVGALKGFF. The CDR3 DNA is TGTGCCAGCGGGGTAGGGGCCCTGAAGGGGTTCTTC.

The chain joins TRBV2 to TRBJ1-2; the match to TRBD1 covers 10 bases. The germline V gene has CDR1 SNHLY and CDR2 FYNNEI. The V segment lost 7 bases and the J segment 4 bases; nucleotides outside the gene matches: 6. The CDR3 consists of 14 residues. CDR3 nucleotides: TGTGCCAGCAAGGACAGGGGGACCCCCTATGGCTACACCTTC. This gives the protein CASKDRGTPYGYTF.

CDR3 DNA: TGTGCTAGTGGTCAAACAGGGCTCGTCTCCTACGAGCAGTACTTC. Encoded protein: CASGQTGLVSYEQYF. The rearrangement joins TRBV12-5 to TRBJ2-7; D is perhaps TRBD1 (6 bases). Germline V gene data show CDR1 as LGHNT and CDR2 as FRNRAP. The V and J ends lost 5 bases and 0 bases respectively, with 14 bases between them. The CDR3 is 15 amino acids.

This clone came up a few times. This rearrangement joins TRBV30 to TRBJ1-2; D not resolved. Trimming pared 4 bases from V and 3 bases from J, leaving 15 bases between. The CDR3 extends over 14 amino acids. From germline, CDR1 is GTSNPN and CDR2 SVGIG (reference sequence). The DNA for the CDR3 is TGTGCCTGGATTCGGGGTTCGGGGTACTATGGCTACACCTTC. Translation: CAWIRGSGYYGYTF.

V and J are TRBV6-6 and TRBJ1-1, with unresolved D. Trimming shortened V by 5 bases and J by 3 bases, and 13 bases separated the two germline ends. The germline V gene encodes CDR1 MNHNY and CDR2 SVGAGI (reference sequence). This CDR3 region has 14 residues. The CDR3 reads CASSTPEAYTEAFF. In nucleotides, the CDR3 is TGTGCCAGCAGTACTCCTGAGGCCTACACTGAAGCTTTCTTT.

This clone has a single count. The chain recombines TRBV6-1 with TRBJ1-2; D uncertain. This CDR3 has 14 residues. The V end lost 4 bases, the J end lost 8 bases, and 17 bases lay between the germline ends. Germline V lookup: CDR1 MNHNS, CDR2 SASEGT. The CDR3 here is CASSATEPLRGYTF. In DNA form, the CDR3 reads TGTGCCAGCAGTGCTACAGAACCTCTTCGGGGCTACACCTTC.

This chain uses TRBV10-1 with TRBJ1-3; D unclear. This CDR3 is built from 14 residues. Germline V gene lookup returns CDR1 WNHNN and CDR2 SYGVQD (reference sequence). The ends were cut back, 3 bases at V and 4 bases at J, with 10 bases in the middle. The CDR3 region has the DNA TGCGCCAGCAGTGATGGGAGTCTCGGAAACACCATATATTTT. Protein sequence: CASSDGSLGNTIYF.

The genes are TRBV18 and TRBJ2-7, with no clear D. CDR1 KGHSH and CDR2 LQKENI come from the germline V gene. The CDR3 consists of 14 residues. Trimming stripped 6 bases from V and 2 bases from J, with 14 bases between. CDR3 nucleotides: TGTGCCAGCTCCAATCGGGTATTTCCCTACGAGCAGTACTTC. Translated: CASSNRVFPYEQYF.

The chain employs TRBV6-5 and TRBJ2-7; D assignment may be TRBD1 or TRBD2 (6 bases each). Trimming shortened V by 5 bases and J by 3 bases, and 14 bases separated the two germline ends. Germline V gene lookup returns CDR1 MNHEY and CDR2 SVGAGI. CDR3 length: 14 residues. The CDR3 loop reads CASSGGLHFYEQYF. The DNA for the CDR3 is TGTGCCAGCAGTGGGGGGCTTCATTTCTACGAGCAGTACTTC.

This rearrangement joins TRBV7-3 to TRBJ2-3; 9 nucleotides line up with TRBD1. The CDR3 runs to 16 residues. Looked up from germline, CDR1 is SGHTA and CDR2 is FQGTGA. Trimming cost V 5 bases and J 2 bases; bases outside gene matches: 8. The CDR3 sequence: CASSIGTGKTTDTQYF. The CDR3 nucleotides read TGTGCCAGCAGCATCGGGACAGGGAAAACCACAGATACGCAGTATTTT. Full variable domain (outside the CDR3, taken from reference TRBV7-3 and TRBJ2-3): GAGVSQTPSNKVTEKGKYVELRCDPISGHTALYWYRQSLGQGPEFLIYFQGTGAADDSGLPNDRFFAVRPEGSVSTLKIQRTERGDSAVYLCASSIGTGKTTDTQYFGPGTRLTVL.

CDR3 sequence (DNA): TGTGCCAGCTCACCGGGACAGATCTCCTACGAGCAGTACTTC. Its protein is CASSPGQISYEQYF. The chain uses TRBV18 and TRBJ2-7; 7 nucleotides align to TRBD1. Per germline, CDR1 KGHSH and CDR2 LQKENI. The CDR3 length is 14 residues. V shed 3 bases and J 0 bases; nucleotides not matched to a gene: 2.

This chain joins TRBV9 and TRBJ2-3; TRBD1 might be the D (6 bases). The V and J ends lost 2 bases and 0 bases respectively, with 13 bases between them. From germline, CDR1 is SGDLS and CDR2 YYNGEE. The CDR3 has 16 residues. The CDR3: CASSVRGSSSTDTQYF. CDR3 in DNA: TGTGCCAGCAGCGTCAGGGGATCCTCTAGCACAGATACGCAGTATTTT.

V and J are TRBV27 and TRBJ1-1; TRBD1 is a possible D gene (6 bases). This CDR3 is 13 amino acids long. The ends were cut back, 5 bases at V and 11 bases at J, with 18 bases in the middle. Germline V CDR1 and CDR2: MNHEY, SMNVEV (reference sequence). The CDR3 region is CASSPTLQGRAFF. CDR3 nucleotide sequence: TGTGCCAGCAGTCCCACCTTACAGGGTAGGGCTTTCTTT.

J is TRBJ2-7 and V is TRBV27, with TRBD2 matching over 13 bases. Germline loops: CDR1 MNHEY, CDR2 SMNVEV (reference sequence). Germline trimming cut 7 bases from V and 5 bases from J; bases unmatched to any gene: 8. The CDR3 runs to 15 residues. The CDR3 is CASNKNGLAGDEQYF. The DNA of the CDR3 is TGTGCCAGCAACAAAAACGGACTAGCGGGAGACGAGCAGTACTTC.

The J gene is TRBJ2-6, the V gene TRBV19, with D tentatively TRBD1 (6 bases). Germline CDR1 LNHDA, CDR2 SQIVND (reference sequence). Trimming stripped 7 bases from V and 0 bases from J, with 10 bases between. The CDR3 totals 15 residues. The CDR3 DNA follows: TGTGCCAGTATAAAACAGGGCTCTGGGGCCAACGTCCTGACTTTC. The encoded protein is CASIKQGSGANVLTF.

The chain uses TRBV25-1 and TRBJ2-1; a possible D gene is TRBD2 (5 bases). This CDR3 contains 14 residues. Trimming pared 3 bases from V and 3 bases from J, leaving 9 bases between. The germline V gene encodes CDR1 MGHDK and CDR2 SYGVNS. CDR3 sequence: CASSDRDFYNEQFF. CDR3 in DNA: TGTGCCAGCAGTGATCGGGATTTCTACAATGAGCAGTTCTTC.